These 2 T cell receptor beta chains came from one sample sequenced in a study of T cells in Graves' hyperthyroidism and ophthalmopathy. The investigators amplified TCR beta CDR3 regions from RNA transcripts. An initial round of RT-PCR targeting the TCR CDR3 relied on the HTBI primer set. TCRdb recomputed calls from the multiplex PCR reads with MiXCR, one row per CDR3 protein. Among around 340,000 distinct CDR3 sequences, approximately 18% were seen once, and the ten largest hold roughly 16%. Sequenced input: blood. The receptor set was obtained from a woman aged 40 to 50 with Graves' ophthalmopathy.

This clonotype appeared many times. This chain uses TRBV25-1 with TRBJ2-7; TRBD1 agrees at 9 bases. The CDR3 has 14 amino acids. The V gene's germline CDR1 is MGHDK and CDR2 SYGVNS. The trim removed 6 bases at V and 8 bases at J, leaving 11 bases unmatched. This CDR3 is CASRGQGFMGKQYF. CDR3 coding DNA: TGTGCCAGCAGAGGACAGGGGTTCATGGGGAAGCAGTACTTC.

A few counts support this clonotype. The V and J genes are TRBV11-2 and TRBJ2-7, with D perhaps being TRBD1 or TRBD2 (6 bases each). The CDR3 extends over 15 amino acids. Germline V gene lookup returns CDR1 SGHAT and CDR2 FQNNGV. V lost 5 bases, J lost 6 bases, and 20 bases lay in between. This CDR3 reads CASSRRGFEEGEQYF. The CDR3 region has the DNA TGTGCCAGCAGCCGGAGGGGGTTTGAGGAGGGCGAGCAGTACTTC.